The 29 T cell receptor beta chains reported below all come from one sample, sequenced in a study of pediatric ulcerative colitis. The table came from immunoSEQ multiplex PCR; TCRdb's copy has only in-frame clones and leaves some out. The sample has about 64,000 clones; 70% to 90% are singletons. Material: blood. These receptors all stem from a boy younger than 18 with severe ulcerative colitis.

The rearrangement links TRBV7-9 to TRBJ2-1, with unresolved D. Germline CDR1 is SEHNR and CDR2 is FQNEAQ (reference sequence). The CDR3 covers 12 residues. The V end was cut by 2 bases, the J end by 7 bases, with 6 bases between. CDR3 protein: CASSLPVNEQFF. The DNA for the CDR3 is TGTGCCAGCAGCTTACCTGTAAATGAGCAGTTCTTC.

V and J are TRBV28 and TRBJ2-7; 12 bases match TRBD2. Germline values: CDR1 MDHEN, CDR2 SYDVKM. This CDR3 is 18 amino acids long. With 5 bases clipped from V and 2 bases from J, the junction kept 13 bases outside the gene matches. The CDR3 region has the DNA TGTGCCAGCAGTCCCCCGGCTAGCGGGAGGGCCCTTGCCTACGAGCAGTACTTC. Translation: CASSPPASGRALAYEQYF.

This rearrangement joins TRBV4-1 to TRBJ2-6, with TRBD2 identical over 7 bases. There are 19 residues in the CDR3. CDR1 is MGHRA, CDR2 YSYEKL, per germline. With 0 bases clipped from V and 0 bases from J, the junction kept 8 bases outside the gene matches. The CDR3 DNA reads TGCGCCAGCAGCCAAGACATGGCGGGAGAACCCTCTGGGGCCAACGTCCTGACTTTC. Translated, it gives CASSQDMAGEPSGANVLTF.

This clone was observed a single time. This rearrangement joins TRBV11-3 to TRBJ1-1; D possibly corresponds to TRBD1 (5 bases). V was shortened by 5 bases and J by 0 bases, with 16 bases between the two germline ends. The germline gives CDR1 SGHNT, CDR2 YENEEA. The CDR3 consists of 16 residues. Written as DNA, the CDR3 is TGTGCCAGCAGCCCCGGGACCCAACTAATGAACACTGAAGCTTTCTTT. This codes for CASSPGTQLMNTEAFF. The variable domain in full, completed from reference TRBV11-3 and TRBJ1-1, reads EAGVVQSPRYKIIEKKQPVAFWCNPISGHNTLYWYLQNLGQGPELLIRYENEEAVDDSQLPKDRFSAERLKGVDSTLKIQPAELGDSAVYLCASSPGTQLMNTEAFFGQGTRLTVV.

This sequence joins TRBV29-1 and TRBJ2-1; 11 nucleotides align to TRBD2. The length of the CDR3 is 15 residues. The V segment lost 6 bases and the J segment 3 bases; nucleotides outside the gene matches: 7. The germline V gene has CDR1 SQVTM and CDR2 ANQGSEA. CDR3 in amino acids: CSVGGLAEVYNEQFF. The CDR3, as DNA: TGCAGCGTGGGGGGACTAGCGGAAGTCTACAATGAGCAGTTCTTC.

The J gene is TRBJ1-2, the V gene TRBV5-1, with a weak D call TRBD1 (5 bases). The CDR3 has 14 residues. Trimming cost V 4 bases and J 6 bases, with 16 bases left between them. CDR1 is SGHRS, CDR2 YFSETQ, per germline. The CDR3 protein is CASSLTGTDHGYTF. Here the CDR3 DNA reads TGCGCCAGCAGCCTCACCGGGACGGACCATGGCTACACCTTC.

The chain links TRBV11-2 to TRBJ2-1; D remains ambiguous. CDR1 and CDR2 (germline): SGHAT, FQNNGV. The V and J ends lost 8 bases and 8 bases respectively, with 10 bases between them. This CDR3 comprises 11 residues. CDR3 nucleotide sequence: TGTGCCAGCGGATTAGGGCATGAGCAGTTCTTC. Protein: CASGLGHEQFF.

The chain joins TRBV2 to TRBJ2-3; 10 bases are shared with TRBD2. This CDR3 comprises 14 residues. Germline V gene lookup returns CDR1 SNHLY and CDR2 FYNNEI. Unmatched junction bases numbered 6, after V lost 8 bases and J lost 4 bases. CDR3 residues: CASFLAGVADTQYF. CDR3 coding DNA: TGTGCCAGCTTCCTAGCGGGAGTAGCAGATACGCAGTATTTT.

This chain links TRBV9 with TRBJ2-7, with 7 bases matching TRBD2. Germline V gene lookup returns CDR1 SGDLS and CDR2 YYNGEE. CDR3 size: 14 residues. The ends lost 0 bases at V and 3 bases at J; junction bases unmatched: 3. This CDR3 reads CASSVDLADYEQYF. CDR3 coding DNA: TGTGCCAGCAGCGTAGACCTAGCGGACTACGAGCAGTACTTC.

The chain links TRBV7-9 to TRBJ2-1, with a tentative D call TRBD1 (5 bases). Germline V CDR1 and CDR2: SEHNR, FQNEAQ (reference sequence). The CDR3 is 19 residues long. V dropped 5 bases and J dropped 2 bases, with 25 bases sitting between them. CDR3 bases: TGTGCCAGCAGCCCGAGCCAGGGTTATCCCTACGGTCCCTACAATGAGCAGTTCTTC. Translating it yields CASSPSQGYPYGPYNEQFF.

The V and J genes are TRBV9 and TRBJ2-7, with D possibly called TRBD1 or TRBD2 (5 bases each). This CDR3 region has 15 residues. Germline-derived CDR1 and CDR2 are SGDLS and YYNGEE. V was cut by 3 bases and J by 0 bases, with 13 bases left in between. CDR3 amino acids: CASSDGDGSSYEQYF. For the CDR3, the DNA is TGTGCCAGCAGCGACGGGGACGGAAGCTCCTACGAGCAGTACTTC.

This clone was seen just once. The chain combines TRBV2 with TRBJ1-3; D gene unclear. V lost 6 bases, J lost 0 bases, and 27 bases lay in between. This CDR3 has 20 residues. Germline lookup yields CDR1 SNHLY and CDR2 FYNNEI. DNA of the CDR3: TGTGCCAGCAGGGGCACGCAGGCGGGCAACGGACCTATCTCTGGAAACACCATATATTTT. Protein sequence: CASRGTQAGNGPISGNTIYF.

This sequence joins TRBV9 and TRBJ2-5; D is unclear. The CDR3 runs 15 residues. Trimming cost V 3 bases and J 0 bases, with 12 bases left between them. Germline V gene data show CDR1 as SGDLS and CDR2 as YYNGEE. CDR3 bases: TGTGCCAGCAGCGCCACCGGGTTCTACCAAGAGACCCAGTACTTC. Encoded protein: CASSATGFYQETQYF.

The chain links TRBV5-1 to TRBJ1-5; no firm D call. The germline CDR1 and CDR2 sequences are SGHRS and YFSETQ. V gave up 4 bases and J gave up 2 bases, with 13 bases separating them. The CDR3 runs 15 residues. The CDR3 sequence: CASSMAPGGNQPQHF. For the CDR3, the DNA is TGCGCCAGCAGCATGGCCCCGGGAGGCAATCAGCCCCAGCATTTT.

This clone was observed a handful of times. The rearrangement uses TRBV2 and TRBJ2-1; possibly TRBD1 or TRBD2 for D (5 bases each). Per the germline V gene, CDR1 is SNHLY and CDR2 is FYNNEI. The CDR3 is made up of 14 amino acids. V gave up 8 bases and J gave up 6 bases, with 17 bases separating them. DNA for the CDR3: TGTGCCAGCGGGGGACCCCTGGAATTCAATGAGCAGTTCTTC. Translating it yields CASGGPLEFNEQFF.

The rearrangement links TRBV19 to TRBJ1-1; D is unclear. V lost 9 bases to trimming and J lost 4 bases, with 6 bases between them. Germline loops: CDR1 LNHDA, CDR2 SQIVND (reference sequence). The CDR3 covers 10 residues. The CDR3 nucleotides are TGTGCCAGACACCTCACTGAAGCTTTCTTT. It encodes CARHLTEAFF. Looking up the rest from reference TRBV19 and TRBJ1-1 gives the full variable domain: DGGITQSPKYLFRKEGQNVTLSCEQNLNHDAMYWYRQDPGQGLRLIYYSQIVNDFQKGDIAEGYSVSREKKESFPLTVTSAQKNPTAFYLCARHLTEAFFGQGTRLTVV.

This chain connects TRBV10-1 to TRBJ2-2, with D possibly being TRBD2 (5 bases). CDR1 and CDR2 from the germline V gene are WNHNN and SYGVQD (reference sequence). Trimming shortened V by 2 bases and J by 4 bases, and 14 bases separated the two germline ends. The CDR3 covers 16 residues. CDR3 nucleotides: TGCGCCAGCAGTGAGGCCCTCGGGATGGCCACCGGGGAGCTGTTTTTT. Amino acid sequence: CASSEALGMATGELFF.

The CDR3 region is CASSLAGVRLDRELFF. As DNA, the CDR3 is TGTGCCAGCAGCTTAGCGGGGGTGAGACTGGATAGGGAGCTGTTTTTT. V gene TRBV7-2 combines with J gene TRBJ2-2, with D perhaps assigned TRBD1 or TRBD2 (5 bases each). Germline V gene sequence: CDR1 SGHTA, CDR2 FQGNSA. V lost 0 bases to trimming and J lost 9 bases, with 17 bases between them. The CDR3 has 16 residues. The whole variable domain, remainder taken from reference TRBV7-2 and TRBJ2-2, is GAGVSQSPSNKVTEKGKDVELRCDPISGHTALYWYRQSLGQGLEFLIYFQGNSAPDKSGLPSDRFSAERTGGSVSTLTIQRTQQEDSAVYLCASSLAGVRLDRELFFGEGSRLTVL.

The chain recombines TRBV7-2 with TRBJ2-1; 8 bases are shared with TRBD2. V was clipped by 3 bases and J by 2 bases; unmatched bases: 3. The length of the CDR3 is 15 residues. From germline, CDR1 is SGHTA and CDR2 FQGNSA. CDR3 residues: CASSFLSGAYNEQFF. CDR3 DNA: TGTGCCAGCAGCTTTCTTAGCGGGGCCTACAATGAGCAGTTCTTC.

V usage is TRBV4-3 and J usage is TRBJ2-2; D possibly corresponds to TRBD1 (6 bases). CDR1 LGHNA and CDR2 YSLEER come from the germline V gene. This CDR3 has 16 residues. The V gene lost 4 bases and the J gene lost 4 bases, with 16 bases spanning the gap. The DNA of the CDR3 is TGCGCCAGCAGCCCCAGACAGGTTCTTGGCACCGGGGAGCTGTTTTTT. Its translation is CASSPRQVLGTGELFF.

The chain carries TRBV5-6 and TRBJ1-5, with D uncertain. V was pared by 2 bases and J by 4 bases, with 7 bases between. The CDR3 has 13 residues. Germline V gene data show CDR1 as SGHDT and CDR2 as YYEEEE. For the CDR3, the DNA is TGTGCCAGCAGCTTAAACACAAATCAGCCCCAGCATTTT. Residues: CASSLNTNQPQHF.

J is TRBJ2-1 and V is TRBV10-2; no definite D call. The CDR3 consists of 14 residues. CDR1 and CDR2 from the germline V gene are WSHSY and SAAADI. The V and J ends lost 2 bases and 4 bases respectively, with 9 bases between them. CDR3 sequence: CASSETGFYNEQFF. CDR3 DNA sequence: TGCGCCAGCAGTGAGACGGGTTTTTACAATGAGCAGTTCTTC.

The rearrangement uses TRBV11-2 and TRBJ2-2; no definite D call. Germline CDR1 reads SGHAT; CDR2 reads FQNNGV. The ends were cut back, 5 bases at V and 6 bases at J, with 10 bases in the middle. The CDR3 contains 13 residues. CDR3 sequence: CASSQTWAGELFF. In DNA form, the CDR3 reads TGTGCCAGCAGCCAAACGTGGGCCGGGGAGCTGTTTTTT.

V gene TRBV6-6 combines with J gene TRBJ1-1; D call uncertain. The CDR3 contains 14 residues. The germline gives CDR1 MNHNY, CDR2 SVGAGI (reference sequence). V was shortened by 7 bases and J by 4 bases, with 16 bases between the two germline ends. The CDR3 reads CASITTGGSTEAFF. The CDR3 DNA follows: TGTGCCAGCATCACGACGGGAGGGAGCACTGAAGCTTTCTTT.

This clone has a handful of counts. The chain links TRBV5-4 to TRBJ2-7; maybe TRBD2 (6 bases). Trimming shortened V by 0 bases and J by 0 bases, and 19 bases separated the two germline ends. The CDR3 sequence is 18 residues long. Germline V gene data show CDR1 as SGHNT and CDR2 as YYREEE (reference sequence). CDR3: CASSLGSLSGGYSYEQYF. The CDR3 nucleotides are TGTGCCAGCAGCTTGGGCTCTCTGTCTGGAGGGTACTCCTACGAGCAGTACTTC. Combining the CDR3 with reference TRBV5-4 and TRBJ2-7 gives the whole variable domain ETGVTQSPTHLIKTRGQQVTLRCSSQSGHNTVSWYQQALGQGPQFIFQYYREEENGRGNFPPRFSGLQFPNYSSELNVNALELDDSALYLCASSLGSLSGGYSYEQYFGPGTRLTVT.

The chain combines TRBV10-1 with TRBJ1-3; D gene unclear. There are 12 residues in the CDR3. V was pared by 8 bases and J by 4 bases, with 9 bases between. CDR1 and CDR2 from the germline V gene are WNHNN and SYGVQD (reference sequence). For the CDR3, the DNA is TGCGCCAGCGGATCACCCGGAAACACCATATATTTT. Protein product: CASGSPGNTIYF.

The rearrangement links TRBV6-5 to TRBJ2-5; D is undetermined. Germline CDR1 is MNHEY and CDR2 is SVGAGI. Trimming removed 5 bases at V and 2 bases at J, with 12 bases between. This CDR3 is built from 14 residues. The chain's CDR3 is CASSQWSPQETQYF. Written as DNA, the CDR3 is TGTGCCAGCAGTCAATGGAGCCCACAAGAGACCCAGTACTTC.

The chain links TRBV5-1 to TRBJ2-6; possible D gene TRBD2, 6 bases. V shed 4 bases and J shed 14 bases, with 16 bases lying between them. The CDR3 extends over 13 amino acids. Per germline, CDR1 SGHRS and CDR2 YFSETQ. The CDR3 loop reads CASSLGGNRFLTF. As DNA, the CDR3 is TGCGCCAGCAGCCTCGGGGGTAACCGATTCCTGACTTTC.

The sample holds one count of this clone. The V call is TRBV29-1, the J call TRBJ2-2, with 8 bases aligning to TRBD2. Germline loops: CDR1 SQVTM, CDR2 ANQGSEA. The CDR3 consists of 14 residues. J was trimmed by 4 bases and V by 5 bases; bases with no gene match: 6. DNA of the CDR3: TGCAGCGTTACCGGGACTAGTAGCACCGGGGAGCTGTTTTTT. Protein: CSVTGTSSTGELFF.